This is a list of T cell receptor delta chains from one sample in a study of Vδ1+ human thymocytes. TCRdb reanalyzed the multiplex PCR reads using CATT. The repertoire holds over 45,000 delta-chain clones, with 15% to 20% as singletons. Sequenced sample: Vdelta1+ gamma-delta thymocytes from the thymus. The receptors shown here come from a boy younger than two who had congenital heart surgery. CDR3s leave out the opening cysteine and the closing phenylalanine or tryptophan.

V | CDR3
TRDV1 | ALGELSTGGLYTDKLI
TRDV1 | ALGEYLRGDLPTAGDTDKLI
TRDV2 | ACDTWGTLSFRGYKADKLI
TRDV1 | ALGAPFGTLKGPTKLI
TRDV1 | ALGDSKSSLLHSTTDKLI
TRDV1 | ALGATYSSRTRDWGIRLYTDKLI
TRDV1 | ALGELPVYTDKLI
TRDV1 | ALGVRYSFPDFSVGDTYTDKLI
TRDV1 | ALGEGCGTAPYTDKLI
TRDV1 | ALGENLGVAYTDKLI
TRDV1 | ALGELWPTVLGYTDKLI
TRDV1 | ALGPPGRGIRSYADKLI
TRDV1 | ALGEPLPRAPLGDTTGRADKLI
TRDV1 | ALGELPNWGILRLI
TRDV1 | ALGGPFLRGVIYTDKLI
TRDV1 | ALGEPELLRGSPRSRFTDKLI
TRDV1 | ALGDRLHWEGGFHADKLI
TRDV1 | ALGAGLPHVVTDKLI
TRDV1 | ALGGLPSEYAGGYRENDKLI
TRDV1 | ALGEVVRPGGSVLI
TRDV1 | ALGGSLRSGGYVDKLI
TRDV1 | ALGELPYASVLGDTRDKLI
TRDV1 | ALGGSSCLRGIRTDKLI
TRDV1 | ALGVNMGDTGTDKLI
TRDV1 | ALGELLPTYPVTDKLI